The next 24 T cell receptor beta chains were all read from a single sample in a study of T-cell reconstitution after alpha-beta-depleted transplantation in children (dated by TCRdb to about 2016). The method was PCR. The instrument was an Illumina HiSeq 2500. Molecular barcoding was employed in the preparation of TCR libraries, with unique molecular identifiers being used to normalize TCRbeta repertoire quantification. TCRdb applied fastp at Q25 and MiXCR to the public reads, then kept only in-frame beta chains. When rows share a CDR3 protein, they turn into one entry using the most common DNA and genes. The sample table shows about 980,000 distinct CDR3 sequences, and around 30% are seen once. The ten largest clones add up to roughly 31% of the sample. The treatment or condition label corresponds to: allogeneic hematopoietic cell transplantation with graft depleted of TCRalphabeta T cells and CD19 B cells.

The sequences come from PBMCs, mostly from graft donor cells, collected 360 days after TCRalphabeta/CD19-depleted stem cell transplant. These receptors were obtained from a boy younger than two who had a stem cell transplant for SCID, so the T cells may come from the graft donor.

The chain carries TRBV10-2 and TRBJ2-7; D gene uncertain. The V and J ends lost 2 bases and 1 base respectively, with 9 bases between them. CDR3 length: 14 amino acids. Germline CDR1 is WSHSY and CDR2 is SAAADI. The CDR3 protein is CASSEARSSYEQYF. The CDR3 nucleotides are TGCGCCAGCAGTGAGGCCAGGTCGTCCTACGAGCAGTACTTC.

The chain has TRBV5-5 and TRBJ1-1; no clear D. V was clipped by 1 base and J by 10 bases, with 17 bases between them. This CDR3 region has 14 residues. Germline loops: CDR1 SGHKS, CDR2 YYEKEE (reference sequence). CDR3 amino acids: CASSLFIVGGAAFF. CDR3 coding DNA: TGTGCCAGCAGCTTGTTTATCGTCGGAGGAGCAGCTTTCTTT.

This clonotype was seen more than once but under ten times. CDR3 region: CASSPLGTSEAYTNTGELFF. CDR3 nucleotide sequence: TGTGCCAGCAGCCCGCTTGGGACTAGCGAGGCTTACACGAACACCGGGGAGCTGTTTTTT. The V call is TRBV4-2, the J call TRBJ2-2; 10 bases align to TRBD2. After removal of 4 bases from V and 0 bases from J, the junction contained 14 bases not matched to a gene. CDR3 length: 20 amino acids. Per the germline V gene, CDR1 is LGHNA and CDR2 is YNFKEQ.

The genes are TRBV3-1 and TRBJ2-1; 9 nucleotides line up with TRBD1. The V gene end was trimmed by 4 bases and the J gene end by 1 base; junction bases not matched to a gene: 5. This CDR3 is 16 amino acids long. Per germline, CDR1 LGHDT and CDR2 YNNKEL (reference sequence). Written as DNA, the CDR3 is TGTGCCAGCAGCCGTCTCGGGACAGGGTCCTACAATGAGCAGTTCTTC. It yields the protein CASSRLGTGSYNEQFF.

The table lists this clonotype with a few counts. This chain links TRBV2 with TRBJ2-2, with 8 bases lining up with TRBD1. CDR1 and CDR2 from the germline V gene are SNHLY and FYNNEI. Unmatched junction bases numbered 4, after V lost 3 bases and J lost 4 bases. The CDR3 loop spans 15 amino acids. The CDR3 bases are TGTGCCAGCAGTGAGGAACAGGGGGGCACCGGGGAGCTGTTTTTT. Translation gives CASSEEQGGTGELFF.

This sequence joins TRBV2 and TRBJ2-2; D uncertain. The CDR3 extends over 14 amino acids. Looked up from germline, CDR1 is SNHLY and CDR2 is FYNNEI. Trimming removed 3 bases from V and 2 bases from J, with 7 bases in between. The CDR3 region has the DNA TGTGCCAGCAGTGAGAGCCTCAACACCGGGGAGCTGTTTTTT. As protein: CASSESLNTGELFF.

This clonotype was seen a handful of times. The CDR3 nucleotides read TGTGCCAGCAGTGATTACAGGGGGCGCAATCAGCCCCAGCATTTT. It yields the protein CASSDYRGRNQPQHF. V and J are TRBV2 and TRBJ1-5; 9 bases match TRBD1. This CDR3 is 15 amino acids long. The junction had 2 bases not matched to a gene; V was cut back by 3 bases and J by 2 bases. CDR1 is SNHLY, CDR2 FYNNEI, per germline.

This clonotype was seen many times. V gene TRBV12-3 or TRBV12-4 combines with J gene TRBJ2-1; D call uncertain. Trimming shortened V by 5 bases and J by 5 bases, and 19 bases separated the two germline ends. The CDR3 extends over 16 amino acids. The CDR3 is CASSLPALWRNNEQFF. DNA for the CDR3: TGTGCCAGCAGTCTGCCAGCCCTATGGAGAAACAATGAGCAGTTCTTC.

This clonotype was detected only a few times. This sequence joins TRBV7-6 and TRBJ2-3; D unclear. The V and J ends lost 7 bases and 5 bases respectively, with 10 bases between them. Germline CDR1 SGHVS, CDR2 FNYEAQ. CDR3 size: 12 residues. The CDR3 DNA reads as TGTGCCAGCACCGTAATTAGAGATACGCAGTATTTT. Translated: CASTVIRDTQYF.

The CDR3 DNA follows: TGTGCCAGCAGCCCCTTCGCCCGGGCGACGGGTGGGGACACTGAAGCTTTCTTT. Translated: CASSPFARATGGDTEAFF. This chain uses TRBV28 with TRBJ1-1; D ambiguous. The CDR3 runs to 18 residues. The germline V gene has CDR1 MDHEN and CDR2 SYDVKM. V dropped 6 bases and J dropped 3 bases, with 26 bases sitting between them.

This clonotype was counted many times. The chain employs TRBV25-1 and TRBJ2-5, with D possibly TRBD1 on 6 matching bases. Germline-derived CDR1 and CDR2 are MGHDK and SYGVNS. The CDR3 runs 14 residues. V gave up 5 bases and J gave up 5 bases, with 15 bases separating them. The chain's CDR3 is CASSLQGVRETQYF. For the CDR3, the DNA is TGTGCCAGCAGTCTACAGGGAGTAAGGGAGACCCAGTACTTC.

This clonotype was seen once. The chain is built from TRBV27 and TRBJ2-7, with TRBD2 as a possible D gene (7 bases). Trimming pared 6 bases from V and 4 bases from J, leaving 19 bases between. The CDR3 spans 15 residues. Per germline, CDR1 MNHEY and CDR2 SMNVEV (reference sequence). As DNA, the CDR3 is TGTGCCAGCAGGCTGGGGTGGGGGCGGGGGTACGAGCAGTACTTC. Residues: CASRLGWGRGYEQYF.

This sequence joins TRBV12-3 or TRBV12-4 and TRBJ2-5; D is perhaps TRBD2 (5 bases). This CDR3 contains 14 residues. Between the trimmed V and J ends, which lost 4 bases and 4 bases, there was a span of 13 bases. CDR3 coding DNA: TGTGCCAGCAGTTCTACCGGGATACTAGAGACCCAGTACTTC. Its translation: CASSSTGILETQYF.

This clonotype was found once. The chain is built from TRBV7-2 and TRBJ2-1; 9 bases are a match to TRBD2. Germline CDR1 is SGHTA and CDR2 is FQGNSA. V lost 5 bases and J lost 10; bases outside the gene matches: 15. This CDR3 has 16 amino acids. CDR3 sequence (DNA): TGTGCCAGCAGCGGTGGGGGTAGCGGGGGCCGGCGGGAGCAGTTCTTC. Its translation is CASSGGGSGGRREQFF.

The chain has TRBV24-1 and TRBJ2-5; 7 nucleotides align to TRBD1. V shed 3 bases and J 4 bases; nucleotides not matched to a gene: 7. The V gene's germline CDR1 is KGHDR and CDR2 SFDVKD. This CDR3 contains 15 residues. The CDR3 loop reads CATSDPGQARETQYF. CDR3 sequence (DNA): TGTGCCACCAGTGATCCCGGACAGGCGCGAGAGACCCAGTACTTC.

The CDR3 loop reads CASIRSGANVLTF. For the CDR3, the DNA is TGTGCCAGCATCAGATCTGGGGCCAACGTCCTGACTTTC. The chain joins TRBV12-3 or TRBV12-4 to TRBJ2-6; D gene unclear. Between the trimmed V and J ends, which lost 7 bases and 1 base, there was a span of 5 bases. The CDR3 spans 13 residues.

The chain links TRBV7-6 to TRBJ2-3; a possible D gene is TRBD2 (7 bases). V shed 5 bases and J shed 5 bases, with 17 bases lying between them. This CDR3 is 15 amino acids long. From germline, CDR1 is SGHVS and CDR2 FNYEAQ. CDR3 amino acids: CASSKTGGRGDTQYF. The CDR3 DNA follows: TGTGCCAGCAGCAAGACCGGGGGGCGGGGAGATACGCAGTATTTT.

This clonotype was recorded a few times. The chain employs TRBV29-1 and TRBJ2-3, with 9 bases fitting TRBD2. With 1 base clipped from V and 0 bases from J, the junction kept 2 bases outside the gene matches. Germline V gene lookup returns CDR1 SQVTM and CDR2 ANQGSEA. This CDR3 has 15 residues. This CDR3 reads CSVEGLAASTDTQYF. CDR3 sequence (DNA): TGCAGCGTTGAAGGACTAGCGGCGAGCACAGATACGCAGTATTTT.

This clonotype was observed a few times. This chain links TRBV5-1 with TRBJ2-1; 8 bases align to TRBD2. The CDR3 length is 16 residues. CDR1 is SGHRS and CDR2 is YFSETQ in the germline V gene. The J segment lost 0 bases and the V segment lost 5 bases, leaving 7 bases of the junction unmatched. The DNA of the CDR3 is TGCGCCAGCAGTGGCACCGGGACTAGCTCCTACAATGAGCAGTTCTTC. It codes for CASSGTGTSSYNEQFF.

The chain employs TRBV7-8 and TRBJ2-1; no clear D gene. From germline, CDR1 is SGHVS and CDR2 FQNEAQ. The CDR3 covers 13 residues. V was cut by 6 bases and J by 8 bases, with 14 bases left in between. The CDR3 sequence is CASRTVALDEQFF. In nucleotides, the CDR3 is TGTGCCAGCAGAACAGTCGCCTTGGATGAGCAGTTCTTC.

The chain uses TRBV7-3 and TRBJ2-3, with D uncertain. Germline CDR1 reads SGHTA; CDR2 reads FQGTGA. Trimming cost V 1 base and J 0 bases, with 5 bases left between them. The CDR3 is made up of 14 amino acids. The CDR3: CASSLNPSTDTQYF. As DNA, the CDR3 is TGTGCCAGCAGCTTAAACCCTAGCACAGATACGCAGTATTTT.

The DNA for the CDR3 is TGTGCCAGCAGCAGCCGGGACAGGAACTTACCATGTACCTACGAGCAGTACTTC. It codes for CASSSRDRNLPCTYEQYF. V and J are TRBV9 and TRBJ2-7; 8 nucleotides agree with TRBD1. The CDR3 length is 18 residues. Trimming cost V 4 bases and J 2 bases; bases outside gene matches: 17. CDR1 and CDR2 from the germline V gene are SGDLS and YYNGEE.

This clonotype was picked up a small number of times. This sequence joins TRBV20-1 and TRBJ2-1; D might be TRBD2 (6 bases). Looked up from germline, CDR1 is DFQATT and CDR2 is SNEGSKA (reference sequence). This CDR3 has 14 amino acids. The germline V and J ends were trimmed by 3 bases and 0 bases, with 9 bases remaining between them. CDR3 sequence: CSARDYRSYNEQFF. Written as DNA, the CDR3 is TGCAGTGCTAGGGACTACCGCTCCTACAATGAGCAGTTCTTC.

Only a few counts were recorded for this clonotype. This chain uses TRBV7-2 with TRBJ2-7; perhaps TRBD2 as D (7 bases). The CDR3 loop spans 15 amino acids. The germline V and J ends were trimmed by 3 bases and 3 bases, with 15 bases remaining between them. Germline loops: CDR1 SGHTA, CDR2 FQGNSA. This chain's CDR3 is CASSLGSGGGYEQYF. The CDR3 nucleotides are TGTGCCAGCAGCTTGGGCTCGGGGGGCGGCTACGAGCAGTACTTC.